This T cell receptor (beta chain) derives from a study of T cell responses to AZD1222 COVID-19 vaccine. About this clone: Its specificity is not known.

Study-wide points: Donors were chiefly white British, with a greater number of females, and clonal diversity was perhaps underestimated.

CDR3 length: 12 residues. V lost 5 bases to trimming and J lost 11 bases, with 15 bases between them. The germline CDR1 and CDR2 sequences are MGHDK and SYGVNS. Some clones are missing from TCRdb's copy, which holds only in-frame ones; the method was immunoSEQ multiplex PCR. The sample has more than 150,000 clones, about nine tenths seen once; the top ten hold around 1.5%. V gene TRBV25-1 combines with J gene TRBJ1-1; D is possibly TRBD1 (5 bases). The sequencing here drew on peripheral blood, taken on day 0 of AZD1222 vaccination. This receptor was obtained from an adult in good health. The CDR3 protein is CASSLGDLGAFF. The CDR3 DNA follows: TGTGCCAGCAGTCTTGGGGACCTCGGGGCTTTCTTT.